One TCR beta chain is described in this entry. This clonotype occurred many times. This receptor's antigen is unknown. No base-level quality is on record; no much larger clone is a single base apart. The CDR3, cysteine through phenylalanine, is 12 amino acids long. Solely the CDR3 DNA is kept, with 36 bases framed from the first base. V and J lose 0 bases and 4 bases, and a span of 4 bases separates them. CDR1 SGHDT and CDR2 YYEEEE were looked up in the germline V gene. These data belong to a study of CD8+CD57+ T cells in acquired aplastic anemia (dated 2018 in TCRdb). With respect to the entire study: DNA extracted from sorted CD4+ and CD8+ cells had a mean of 3.2 ug, with a range of roughly 0.18 to 27.4 ug.

The study deep-sequenced TCR repertoires of sorted CD4+ and CD8+ blood T cells from severe aplastic anemia patients and healthy subjects. Ficoll-Paque density gradient centrifugation was used to isolate peripheral blood mononuclear cells. Before DNA extraction, CD4+ and CD8+ T cells were sorted with FACS or magnetic beads. Genomic DNA was used as template for profiling of TCR beta VDJ combinations and CDR3 sequences. An Illumina HiSeq 2000 was the platform used for TCR repertoire sequencing. The source study handled its data this way. TRBV/TRBJ rearrangement plots, CDR3 size and DJ length profiles, and Simpson's diversity index were used to evaluate the repertoires. The immunodominant clone was defined as the most abundant DNA sequence in deep sequencing data. CDR3 amino acid sequences were screened for sharing across subjects and compared with published repertoires and the VDJdb database. TCRdb passed the public sequencing reads through fastp at Q25 and MiXCR, retaining productive beta sequences. CDR3 protein duplicates are merged, each entry listing the most common genes and DNA. These V and J calls originate from TCRdb's pipeline instead of the authors' own analysis. In this sample the table shows more than 250,000 distinct CDR3 sequences, 55% to 65% of which occur a single time. Jointly, the top ten make up roughly 8% of the sample.

What the study reported, not specific to this receptor: Roughly 30 CD8+ CDR3 sequences were shared between patients and controls but appeared highly expressed in patients and within their immunodominant clones. No significant difference in CD8+ Simpson's diversity was found between patients and healthy controls (P=0.060).

This TCR derives from a human donor with severe aplastic anemia or a healthy control (not recorded which). Here the chain combines TRBV5-6 and TRBJ1-2, with no D gene named confidently. The material sequenced was sorted CD4+, CD8+, or CD8+CD57+ T cells (not recorded which) from PBMCs. CDR3 sequence: CASSLDSYGYTF. The DNA is TGTGCCAGCAGCTTGGATAGCTATGGCTACACCTTC. With the rest looked up from the reference TRBV5-6 and TRBJ1-2 genes rather than sequenced, the full variable domain is DAGVTQSPTHLIKTRGQQVTLRCSPKSGHDTVSWYQQALGQGPQFIFQYYEEEERQRGNFPDRFSGHQFPNYSSELNVNALLLGDSALYLCASSLDSYGYTFGSGTRLTVV.